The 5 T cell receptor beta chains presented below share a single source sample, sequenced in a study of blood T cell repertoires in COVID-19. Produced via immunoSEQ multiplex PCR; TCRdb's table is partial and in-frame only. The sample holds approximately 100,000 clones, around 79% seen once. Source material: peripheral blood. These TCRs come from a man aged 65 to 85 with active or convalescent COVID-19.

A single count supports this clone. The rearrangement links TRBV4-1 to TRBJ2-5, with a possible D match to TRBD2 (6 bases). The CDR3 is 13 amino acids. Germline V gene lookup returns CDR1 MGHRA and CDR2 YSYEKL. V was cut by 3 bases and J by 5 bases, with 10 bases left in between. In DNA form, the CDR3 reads TGCGCCAGCAGCCATCTGGGGAGGGAGACCCAGTACTTC. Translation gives CASSHLGRETQYF.

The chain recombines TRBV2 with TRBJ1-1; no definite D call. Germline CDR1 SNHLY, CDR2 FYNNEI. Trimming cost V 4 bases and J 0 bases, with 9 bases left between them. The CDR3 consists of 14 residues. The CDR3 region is CASSVEALNTEAFF. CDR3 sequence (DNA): TGTGCCAGCAGTGTTGAAGCTTTGAACACTGAAGCTTTCTTT.

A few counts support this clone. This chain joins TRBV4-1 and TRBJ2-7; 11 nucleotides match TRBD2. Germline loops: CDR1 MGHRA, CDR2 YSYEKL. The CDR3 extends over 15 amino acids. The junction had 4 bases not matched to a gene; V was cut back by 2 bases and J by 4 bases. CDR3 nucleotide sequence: TGCGCCAGCAGCCAAACTAGCGGGAGACAATACGAGCAGTACTTC. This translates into CASSQTSGRQYEQYF.

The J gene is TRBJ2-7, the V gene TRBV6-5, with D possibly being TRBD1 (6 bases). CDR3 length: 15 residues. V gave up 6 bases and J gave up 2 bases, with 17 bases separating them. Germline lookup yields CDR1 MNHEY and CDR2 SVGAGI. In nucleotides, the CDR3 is TGTGCCAGCAGCCCCCGAGGACAGAGAGCCTACGAGCAGTACTTC. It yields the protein CASSPRGQRAYEQYF.

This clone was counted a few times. The CDR3 protein is CASSRLGGGGTGELFF. The DNA of the CDR3 is TGTGCCAGCTCTCGACTGGGCGGTGGAGGGACCGGGGAGCTGTTTTTT. This chain joins TRBV18 and TRBJ2-2; D is possibly TRBD2 (6 bases). The CDR3 totals 16 residues. Trimming took 6 bases from V and 5 from J, leaving 19 bases between them. CDR1 is KGHSH and CDR2 is LQKENI in the germline V gene.